The entry that follows covers one T cell receptor (beta chain) sequence. This specimen belongs to a study of OX40 agonist ivuxolimab in advanced cancers. Across the study: Aged roughly 23 to 90 with a mean of 60 years, they were 82.7% male.

Blood sampling was done at baseline, cycle 4 day 1, and cycle 7 day 1. Libraries were prepared by immunoSEQ multiplex PCR; TCRdb keeps only in-frame clonotypes and omits some of them. The sample includes roughly 25,000 clones, 73% of them seen just once. V lost 9 bases and J lost 5; bases outside the gene matches: 7. This CDR3 contains 13 residues. The germline V gene has CDR1 SNHLY and CDR2 FYNNEI. Sample: CD4+ or CD8+ T cells sorted from blood, taken in a trial of the OX40 agonist ivuxolimab. This receptor was obtained from an adult with an advanced solid tumor such as melanoma, head and neck, liver or kidney cancer. The rearrangement links TRBV2 to TRBJ2-5; 9 nucleotides match TRBD1. This CDR3 reads CASDDRGEETQYF. CDR3 nucleotides: TGTGCCAGTGATGACAGGGGGGAGGAGACCCAGTACTTC. Full variable domain (rest looked up from reference TRBV2 and TRBJ2-5): EPEVTQTPSHQVTQMGQEVILRCVPISNHLYFYWYRQILGQKVEFLVSFYNNEISEKSEIFDDQFSVERPDGSNFTLKIRSTKLEDSAMYFCASDDRGEETQYFGPGTRLLVL.